What follows are 27 T cell receptor beta chains derived from one specimen sequenced in a study of vaccination and CD4 T cells after COVID-19. Sequencing of DNA taken from cultured CD4+ T cells relied on the Oncomine TCR Beta short-read assay. Each CDR3 protein is one row after TCRdb ran MiXCR on the PCR reads. This sample has around 21,000 distinct CDR3 sequences, with about 52% found just once. Regarding treatment: approximately nine-day PBMC culture with coronavirus spike peptide pools or control peptides (ViraFEST assay). These TCRs' antigens remain unknown. Sequenced sample: CD4+ T cells from blood, cultured in vitro. Source of these receptors: a human donor who had recovered from COVID-19.

This chain links TRBV29-1 with TRBJ1-2, with a possible D match to TRBD1 (6 bases). Trimming removed 7 bases from V and 0 bases from J, with 15 bases in between. The germline CDR1 and CDR2 sequences are SQVTM and ANQGSEA. The CDR3 has 14 amino acids. The CDR3: CSGLTDRPNYGYTF. In nucleotides, the CDR3 is TGCAGCGGACTGACGGACAGACCTAACTATGGCTACACCTTC.

The table lists this clonotype with a few counts. V is TRBV7-2 and J is TRBJ1-5; no firm D call. The germline V and J ends were trimmed by 3 bases and 7 bases, with 10 bases remaining between them. The CDR3 extends over 13 amino acids. Germline values: CDR1 SGHTA, CDR2 FQGNSA. CDR3 sequence: CASSFPTGQPQHF. The CDR3 DNA sequence: TGTGCCAGCAGCTTCCCGACGGGGCAGCCCCAGCATTTT.

The chain has TRBV6-1 and TRBJ2-3; 8 bases fit TRBD2. Germline loops: CDR1 MNHNS, CDR2 SASEGT. V shed 9 bases and J 1 base; nucleotides not matched to a gene: 9. This CDR3 region has 15 residues. The CDR3 DNA reads TGTGCCAGTCGCCAGTGGCGGGGGGGCACAGATACGCAGTATTTT. This gives the protein CASRQWRGGTDTQYF.

The chain recombines TRBV7-9 with TRBJ2-7, with D unclear. CDR1 SEHNR and CDR2 FQNEAQ come from the germline V gene (reference sequence). Trimming removed 3 bases from V and 5 bases from J, with 14 bases in between. The CDR3 has 14 amino acids. CDR3 region: CASSFGPLYHEQYF. In DNA, the CDR3 is TGTGCCAGCAGCTTCGGACCCCTTTACCACGAGCAGTACTTC.

The chain employs TRBV20-1 and TRBJ2-1; D is perhaps TRBD1 (6 bases). The CDR3 contains 13 residues. Germline CDR1 reads DFQATT; CDR2 reads SNEGSKA (reference sequence). Trimming left V 7 bases short and J 5 bases short, with 15 bases between. This CDR3 is CSVPGHSNNEQFF. DNA for the CDR3: TGCAGTGTTCCGGGACATAGTAACAATGAGCAGTTCTTC.

This clonotype was found a few times. V and J are TRBV20-1 and TRBJ1-6; D possibly corresponds to TRBD1 (6 bases). V shed 6 bases and J shed 9 bases, with 18 bases lying between them. This CDR3 is 14 amino acids long. Germline V gene data show CDR1 as DFQATT and CDR2 as SNEGSKA (reference sequence). The CDR3 spells CSAKGGGMISPLHF. The CDR3 nucleotides read TGCAGTGCCAAGGGAGGGGGGATGATTTCACCCCTCCACTTT.

The chain joins TRBV19 to TRBJ2-7; D call uncertain. The V and J ends lost 5 bases and 6 bases respectively, with 17 bases between them. The CDR3 sequence is 14 residues long. Per the germline V gene, CDR1 is LNHDA and CDR2 is SQIVND (reference sequence). DNA for the CDR3: TGTGCCAGTAGTCCGTGGACCTCCCTAACCGAGCAGTACTTC. Protein: CASSPWTSLTEQYF.

The chain carries TRBV20-1 and TRBJ2-7; no clear D gene. The V end was cut by 2 bases, the J end by 6 bases, with 11 bases between. The CDR3 runs to 12 residues. Germline CDR1 is DFQATT and CDR2 is SNEGSKA (reference sequence). CDR3 protein: CSARKIGPEQYF. CDR3 DNA sequence: TGCAGTGCTAGAAAGATAGGTCCCGAGCAGTACTTC.

This sequence joins TRBV11-2 and TRBJ2-1; TRBD2 matches at 9 bases. The junction had 14 bases not matched to a gene; V was cut back by 5 bases and J by 6 bases. The germline V gene has CDR1 SGHAT and CDR2 FQNNGV. The CDR3 consists of 17 residues. CDR3 sequence: CASSPGRGLAMGNEQFF. CDR3 DNA: TGTGCCAGCAGCCCCGGGCGCGGACTAGCGATGGGCAATGAGCAGTTCTTC.

V gene TRBV2 combines with J gene TRBJ2-3; 7 positions match TRBD2. There are 16 residues in the CDR3. The germline CDR1 and CDR2 sequences are SNHLY and FYNNEI. J was trimmed by 2 bases and V by 1 base; bases with no gene match: 6. CDR3 in amino acids: CASSEVRLAVTDTQYF. The CDR3 DNA sequence: TGTGCCAGCAGTGAAGTTCGTCTAGCGGTCACAGATACGCAGTATTTT.

There are a few counts of this clonotype. The gene calls are TRBV6-5 and TRBJ2-5; the D gene is possibly TRBD1 (6 bases). The germline V and J ends were trimmed by 0 bases and 3 bases, with 11 bases remaining between them. CDR3 length: 15 residues. Germline V gene lookup returns CDR1 MNHEY and CDR2 SVGAGI. The CDR3, as DNA: TGTGCCAGCAGTTACTCGCCGGACAGAAAAGAGACCCAGTACTTC. It specifies CASSYSPDRKETQYF.

The CDR3 spells CASSHRARNQPQHF. The CDR3 nucleotides are TGTGCCAGCAGTCACAGGGCCCGCAATCAGCCCCAGCATTTT. The J gene is TRBJ1-5, the V gene TRBV6-2 or TRBV6-3; possibly TRBD1 for D (6 bases). The germline gives CDR1 MNHEY, CDR2 SVGEGT. V gave up 5 bases and J gave up 2 bases, with 10 bases separating them. CDR3 size: 14 residues.

This chain uses TRBV7-2 with TRBJ2-7; the D is unclear. Trimming cost V 5 bases and J 7 bases, with 12 bases left between them. The CDR3 runs to 12 residues. CDR1 and CDR2 (germline): SGHTA, FQGNSA. DNA for the CDR3: TGTGCCAGCAGCCCCGGCACAAGAGAGCAGTACTTC. Protein: CASSPGTREQYF.

The chain employs TRBV7-2 and TRBJ2-7; weak D call: TRBD2 (6 bases). Deletions cut 4 bases from V and 2 bases from J, with 18 bases between. The CDR3 length is 16 residues. CDR1 is SGHTA and CDR2 is FQGNSA in the germline V gene. For the CDR3, the DNA is TGTGCCAGCAGCTCCCAGACTAGATTTTCGCCCTACGAGCAGTACTTC. The encoded protein is CASSSQTRFSPYEQYF.

The chain combines TRBV5-1 with TRBJ2-7; TRBD2 agrees at 8 bases. J was trimmed by 6 bases and V by 2 bases; bases with no gene match: 7. This CDR3 spans 14 amino acids. Looked up from germline, CDR1 is SGHRS and CDR2 is YFSETQ. The CDR3 DNA is TGCGCCAGCAGCTTTGGAGCGGGAGTGGGCGAGCAGTACTTC. Its protein product is CASSFGAGVGEQYF.

This chain links TRBV6-2 or TRBV6-3 with TRBJ2-5; D not certain. Germline V CDR1 and CDR2: MNHEY, SVGEGT. The ends were cut back, 6 bases at V and 1 base at J, with 3 bases in the middle. The CDR3 runs to 11 residues. The CDR3 DNA follows: TGTGCCAGCAGCCTCCAAGAGACCCAGTACTTC. This codes for CASSLQETQYF.

The chain has TRBV28 and TRBJ1-2, with D unclear. Germline CDR1 reads MDHEN; CDR2 reads SYDVKM. The CDR3 covers 12 residues. V was clipped by 3 bases and J by 5 bases, with 7 bases between them. The CDR3 sequence is CASSFGVYGYTF. The DNA for the CDR3 is TGTGCCAGCAGTTTTGGAGTTTATGGCTACACCTTC.

This rearrangement joins TRBV6-1 to TRBJ1-4; a possible D gene is TRBD1 (6 bases). V lost 4 bases to trimming and J lost 5 bases, with 11 bases between them. Germline CDR1 and CDR2: MNHNS and SASEGT. This CDR3 has 14 residues. The CDR3 DNA is TGTGCCAGCAGTGCTTTGGGGGCGAATGAAAAACTGTTTTTT. Residues: CASSALGANEKLFF.

V gene TRBV5-1 combines with J gene TRBJ2-3; a weak D match, TRBD1 (6 bases). Germline CDR1 reads SGHRS; CDR2 reads YFSETQ. Trimming stripped 3 bases from V and 0 bases from J, with 11 bases between. The CDR3 spans 15 residues. The CDR3 nucleotides are TGCGCCAGCAGCTCGGACAGTCTAAGCACAGATACGCAGTATTTT. This gives the protein CASSSDSLSTDTQYF.

A few counts support this clonotype. The chain links TRBV12-3 or TRBV12-4 to TRBJ2-4, with no clear D. The CDR3 loop spans 12 amino acids. V lost 5 bases to trimming and J lost 6 bases, with 8 bases between them. The DNA for the CDR3 is TGTGCCAGCAGTCCTGACGGAAACATTCAGTACTTC. Its translation is CASSPDGNIQYF.

CDR3 DNA sequence: TGTGCCAGCAGACGCTCCGGGACAGGGTACCAGCCCCAGCATTTT. The encoded protein is CASRRSGTGYQPQHF. This chain links TRBV12-3 or TRBV12-4 with TRBJ1-5; 9 bases line up with TRBD1. V lost 6 bases and J lost 7; bases outside the gene matches: 10. This CDR3 region has 15 residues.

The sample holds one count of this clonotype. CDR3 bases: TGTGCCAGCAGCTTAATCGATTATGGCTACACCTTC. Its translation is CASSLIDYGYTF. This sequence joins TRBV7-9 and TRBJ1-2; D remains ambiguous. The germline gives CDR1 SEHNR, CDR2 FQNEAQ (reference sequence). The CDR3 runs 12 residues. V was trimmed by 2 bases and J by 5 bases, leaving 6 bases between them. Based on the CDR3 plus reference TRBV7-9 and TRBJ1-2, the full variable domain is DTGVSQNPRHKITKRGQNVTFRCDPISEHNRLYWYRQTLGQGPEFLTYFQNEAQLEKSRLLSDRFSAERPKGSFSTLEIQRTEQGDSAMYLCASSLIDYGYTFGSGTRLTVV.

V and J are TRBV20-1 and TRBJ2-1; 11 bases agree with TRBD2. This CDR3 spans 16 amino acids. V gave up 3 bases and J gave up 3 bases; unmatched junction bases: 7. Per the germline V gene, CDR1 is DFQATT and CDR2 is SNEGSKA (reference sequence). CDR3 in DNA: TGCAGTGCTAGGACTTTAGCGGGAGGGAACTACAATGAGCAGTTCTTC. Translating gives CSARTLAGGNYNEQFF.

In DNA form, the CDR3 reads TGTGCCACCAGTGATTCCCGCAGGGGGACTTACAATGAGCAGTTCTTC. This gives the protein CATSDSRRGTYNEQFF. The chain carries TRBV24-1 and TRBJ2-1; maybe TRBD1 (7 bases). The CDR3 is 16 residues long. Germline assignment: CDR1 KGHDR and CDR2 SFDVKD. V lost 2 bases, J lost 4 bases, and 14 bases lay in between.

This chain links TRBV2 with TRBJ2-7, with 8 bases fitting TRBD1. The CDR3 runs to 14 residues. From germline, CDR1 is SNHLY and CDR2 FYNNEI. V shed 1 base and J 2 bases; nucleotides not matched to a gene: 1. This chain's CDR3 is CASSEEQGAYEQYF. The CDR3 DNA sequence: TGTGCCAGCAGTGAAGAACAGGGGGCCTACGAGCAGTACTTC.

The gene calls are TRBV7-3 and TRBJ2-7, with TRBD2 matching over 7 bases. CDR1 is SGHTA, CDR2 FQGTGA, per germline. The junction had 9 bases not matched to a gene; V was cut back by 5 bases and J by 2 bases. The CDR3 extends over 15 amino acids. The CDR3 region has the DNA TGTGCCAGCAGCCCCGGACTAGTAGTCCCCTACGAGCAGTACTTC. This gives the protein CASSPGLVVPYEQYF.

This clonotype was detected only a few times. This chain uses TRBV30 with TRBJ1-2; possibly TRBD1 for D (6 bases). V was cut by 2 bases and J by 7 bases, with 11 bases left in between. This CDR3 is 12 amino acids long. Germline V CDR1 and CDR2: GTSNPN, SVGIG (reference sequence). DNA for the CDR3: TGTGCCTGGAGTACCGGGGGCGGTGGCTACACCTTC. Amino acid sequence: CAWSTGGGGYTF.